Shown below are 20 T cell receptor beta chains from a single sample sequenced in a study of T cells in Graves' hyperthyroidism and ophthalmopathy. TCR beta CDR3 region amplification was performed from RNA transcripts. Initially, a first-round RT-PCR of the TCR CDR3 employed the HTBI primer set. One entry per CDR3 protein, called by TCRdb with MiXCR from the multiplex PCR reads. The repertoire holds hundreds of thousands of distinct CDR3 sequences, around 20% seen once, with roughly 47% in the top ten. Specimen: blood. These receptors all come from a man aged 35 to 55 with Graves' ophthalmopathy.

The V call is TRBV12-3 or TRBV12-4, the J call TRBJ1-6; TRBD1 might be the D (6 bases). This CDR3 is built from 16 residues. The ends were cut back, 6 bases at V and 7 bases at J, with 19 bases in the middle. CDR3 residues: CASSPQGGAGNSPLHF. The CDR3 bases are TGTGCCAGCAGCCCCCAAGGGGGGGCTGGAAATTCACCCCTCCACTTT.

This clonotype has only a few counts. This sequence joins TRBV27 and TRBJ2-7; D possibly matches TRBD1 or TRBD2 (6 bases each). CDR3 length: 16 amino acids. Germline loops: CDR1 MNHEY, CDR2 SMNVEV (reference sequence). Trimming took 5 bases from V and 7 from J, leaving 24 bases between them. CDR3 in amino acids: CASSTGDSRGGGEQYF. DNA of the CDR3: TGTGCCAGCAGTACCGGGGACTCCCGAGGAGGGGGAGAGCAGTACTTC.

The chain combines TRBV15 with TRBJ1-1; D is ambiguous. Trimming removed 1 base at V and 1 base at J, with 10 bases between. The CDR3 sequence is 15 residues long. Germline CDR1 is LNHNV and CDR2 is YYDKDF (reference sequence). DNA for the CDR3: TGTGCCACCAGCAGAGGCGGTATGCGGAACACTGAAGCTTTCTTT. Its protein product is CATSRGGMRNTEAFF.

The rearrangement joins TRBV10-3 to TRBJ2-5, with D possibly TRBD2 on 5 matching bases. The ends were cut back, 3 bases at V and 5 bases at J, with 7 bases in the middle. Germline assignment: CDR1 ENHRY and CDR2 SYGVKD. The CDR3 contains 12 residues. CDR3 in amino acids: CAISDRGETQYF. For the CDR3, the DNA is TGTGCCATCAGTGATAGAGGGGAGACCCAGTACTTC.

The rearrangement joins TRBV20-1 to TRBJ2-2; 7 nucleotides match TRBD2. CDR3 length: 15 amino acids. The V and J ends lost 5 bases and 1 base, in that order; junction bases with no gene match: 7. Per the germline V gene, CDR1 is DFQATT and CDR2 is SNEGSKA (reference sequence). CDR3: CSAGPSGVNTGELFF. CDR3 coding DNA: TGCAGTGCTGGCCCTAGCGGAGTGAACACCGGGGAGCTGTTTTTT.

This clonotype was counted many times. The V and J genes are TRBV5-1 and TRBJ2-4; the D gene is possibly TRBD2 (6 bases). V lost 0 bases, J lost 7 bases, and 11 bases lay in between. The CDR3 extends over 14 amino acids. CDR1 and CDR2 from the germline V gene are SGHRS and YFSETQ. The CDR3 reads CASSLGLGSNIQYF. The CDR3 DNA is TGCGCCAGCAGCTTGGGACTAGGTTCGAACATTCAGTACTTC.

The gene calls are TRBV15 and TRBJ1-2, with 8 positions matching TRBD1. The CDR3 consists of 14 residues. J lost 5 bases, V lost 5 bases, and 7 bases had no gene match. CDR1 is LNHNV, CDR2 YYDKDF, per germline (reference sequence). The CDR3 reads CATSGWTGPYGYTF. The CDR3 nucleotides read TGTGCCACCAGCGGATGGACAGGGCCGTATGGCTACACCTTC.

In this sample, this clonotype turned up many times. The V gene is TRBV11-2, the J gene TRBJ2-7; perhaps TRBD1 as D (6 bases). Germline lookup yields CDR1 SGHAT and CDR2 FQNNGV. This CDR3 comprises 17 residues. Trimming cost V 0 bases and J 4 bases, with 19 bases left between them. The CDR3 loop reads CASSLEGDTAINYEQYF. CDR3 sequence (DNA): TGTGCCAGCAGCTTAGAGGGGGACACGGCCATTAATTACGAGCAGTACTTC.

This clonotype was seen more than once but under ten times. The rearrangement uses TRBV19 and TRBJ2-1; D remains ambiguous. CDR1 is LNHDA and CDR2 is SQIVND in the germline V gene (reference sequence). Trimming shortened V by 2 bases and J by 5 bases, and 13 bases separated the two germline ends. The CDR3 covers 15 residues. Written as DNA, the CDR3 is TGTGCCAGTAGTATAAGGCCAGGTGAGAACAATGAGCAGTTCTTC. Encoded protein: CASSIRPGENNEQFF.

Many counts were recorded for this clonotype. The chain uses TRBV3-1 and TRBJ1-5; D is undetermined. The CDR3 loop spans 16 amino acids. V was pared by 0 bases and J by 7 bases, with 16 bases between. Per the germline V gene, CDR1 is LGHDT and CDR2 is YNNKEL (reference sequence). The CDR3 sequence is CASSQEIGGYPQPQHF. Written as DNA, the CDR3 is TGTGCCAGCAGCCAAGAGATAGGCGGGTACCCCCAGCCCCAGCATTTT.

The chain employs TRBV9 and TRBJ2-5, with TRBD1 identical over 7 bases. This CDR3 is 15 amino acids long. Per germline, CDR1 SGDLS and CDR2 YYNGEE. J lost 3 bases, V lost 7 bases, and 12 bases had no gene match. The chain's CDR3 is CASGPRDRGKETQYF. DNA of the CDR3: TGTGCCAGCGGCCCTCGGGACAGAGGGAAAGAGACCCAGTACTTC.

This clonotype was counted a few times. The gene calls are TRBV4-3 and TRBJ2-1, with D maybe TRBD2 (6 bases). This CDR3 is built from 14 residues. Germline V CDR1 and CDR2: LGHNA, YSLEER. V was shortened by 1 base and J by 9 bases, with 13 bases between the two germline ends. The CDR3 loop is CASSQGELAGEQFF. The CDR3 DNA reads as TGCGCCAGCAGCCAAGGGGAACTAGCCGGTGAGCAGTTCTTC.

Concerning this clonotype itself: A much bigger clone sits one base away, suggesting this may be a read error. No DNA is shown, since the ends of the CDR3 on it are uncertain; the CDR3 is the one TCRdb lists. The V gene is TRBV20-1, the J gene TRBJ1-2; whether TRBD1, the table's D call, matches the DNA was not checked. The CDR3 is 14 amino acids in total, end residues counted. Germline values: CDR1 DFQATT, CDR2 SNEGSKA (reference sequence). CDR3 protein: CSVAPGTANYGCTF.

About this clonotype itself: This may stem from a read error, because a much larger clone lies one nucleotide away. DNA for the CDR3: TGTGCCAGCAGGCCGGGACAAACCACCGGGGAGCTGTTTTTT. Protein sequence: CASRPGQTTGELFF. This sequence joins TRBV7-9 and TRBJ2-2, with D tentatively TRBD1 (6 bases). CDR1 SEHNR and CDR2 FQNEAQ come from the germline V gene (reference sequence). This CDR3 has 14 residues. Trimming took 6 bases from V and 4 from J, leaving 12 bases between them.

This clonotype was counted a single time. The conserved phenylalanine or tryptophan normally closing the CDR3 is absent here, so this likely arose from a read error. The V and J genes are TRBV7-9 and TRBJ2-5; 9 bases agree with TRBD2. Per germline, CDR1 SEHNR and CDR2 FQNEAQ (reference sequence). The CDR3 runs 22 residues. Trimming at V came to 5 bases and at J to 2 bases, leaving 27 bases not matched to a gene. The CDR3 nucleotides read TGTGCCAGCAGCCCCCCCATCGGAGGGGGCAATTCGGCGGGAGGGTGGCAAGAGACCCAGTACTCC. As protein: CASSPPIGGGNSAGGWQETQYS.

The chain combines TRBV7-9 with TRBJ2-7, with TRBD1 matching over 7 bases. The CDR3 sequence is 13 residues long. Per germline, CDR1 SEHNR and CDR2 FQNEAQ (reference sequence). The junction had 6 bases not matched to a gene; V was cut back by 3 bases and J by 7 bases. The chain's CDR3 is CASSFDRAREQYF. In DNA form, the CDR3 reads TGTGCCAGCAGCTTCGACAGGGCGCGGGAGCAGTACTTC.

This clonotype appeared many times. This sequence joins TRBV2 and TRBJ2-7, with TRBD2 matching over 7 bases. Germline CDR1 and CDR2: SNHLY and FYNNEI. V shed 1 base and J 3 bases; nucleotides not matched to a gene: 9. The CDR3 has 16 residues. This chain's CDR3 is CASSEVEIGEGYEQYF. The CDR3, as DNA: TGTGCCAGCAGTGAAGTCGAGATAGGGGAGGGCTACGAGCAGTACTTC.

This chain links TRBV10-2 with TRBJ2-2, with 7 nucleotides matching TRBD1. CDR3 length equals 14 residues. From germline, CDR1 is WSHSY and CDR2 SAAADI. V was pared by 8 bases and J by 7 bases, with 10 bases of the junction left unmatched. This CDR3 reads CASVKGGFNGELFF. The CDR3 coding sequence is TGCGCCAGCGTGAAAGGGGGCTTCAACGGGGAGCTGTTTTTT.

This clonotype was detected many times. This chain uses TRBV20-1 with TRBJ2-2, with D possibly TRBD2 on 5 matching bases. Germline CDR1 and CDR2: DFQATT and SNEGSKA (reference sequence). Trimming shortened V by 1 base and J by 1 base, and 7 bases separated the two germline ends. This CDR3 region has 14 residues. The CDR3 loop is CSARGAENTGELFF. The CDR3 region has the DNA TGCAGTGCTAGAGGAGCGGAGAACACCGGGGAGCTGTTTTTT.

The chain uses TRBV28 and TRBJ1-2; D possibly corresponds to TRBD1 (5 bases). CDR1 MDHEN and CDR2 SYDVKM come from the germline V gene. V lost 3 bases to trimming and J lost 8 bases, with 13 bases between them. The CDR3 is 13 residues long. CDR3 sequence reads: CASSFPGTEGYTF. The CDR3 DNA reads TGTGCCAGCAGTTTCCCAGGGACGGAAGGCTACACCTTC.